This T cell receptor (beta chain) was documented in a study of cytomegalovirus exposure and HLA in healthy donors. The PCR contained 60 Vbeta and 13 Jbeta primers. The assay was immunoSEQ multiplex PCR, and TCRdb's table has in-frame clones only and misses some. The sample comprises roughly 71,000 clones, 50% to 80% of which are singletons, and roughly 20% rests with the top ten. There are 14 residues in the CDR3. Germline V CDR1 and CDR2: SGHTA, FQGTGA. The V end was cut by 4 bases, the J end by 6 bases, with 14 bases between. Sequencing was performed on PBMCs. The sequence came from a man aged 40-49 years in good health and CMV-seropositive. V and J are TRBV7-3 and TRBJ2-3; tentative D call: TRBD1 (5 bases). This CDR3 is CASSSTSGMDTQYF. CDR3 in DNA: TGTGCCAGCAGCTCGACGTCAGGGATGGATACGCAGTATTTT.